This T cell receptor (beta chain) originates from a study of blood T cells in healthy people across ages. Researchers report isolating at least 6 million PBMCs per sample. Then a second PCR, running about 7 to 11 cycles, was carried out with a sample-barcoded 5' primer and a J-beta primer mix. Carrying 12 random nucleotides, a template-switch adaptor labeled each individual cDNA molecule. TCRdb ran MiXCR on the 5' RACE reads and lists one entry per CDR3 protein. The sample holds about 720,000 distinct CDR3 sequences, around a fifth seen once. Study conclusions and caveats: A strong correlation between TCR beta diversity and naive T cell percentage was seen. Higher diversity and more naive CD4+ cells were features of long-lived donors, compared to aged donors.

Points on this clonotype: Its specificity is not known.

Per germline, CDR1 SGDLS and CDR2 YYNGEE. There are 14 residues in the CDR3. The TCR was taken from a man between 70 and 80 years old in good health. The rearrangement links TRBV9 to TRBJ2-7; D tentatively fits TRBD1 or TRBD2 (5 bases each). The tail of the sequence fits TRBJ2-5 better, so the J call may be wrong. The sample comprised blood. This CDR3 reads CASSVGPGTETQYF. The DNA of the CDR3 is TGTGCCAGCAGCGTAGGTCCGGGGACGGAGACCCAGTACTTC.